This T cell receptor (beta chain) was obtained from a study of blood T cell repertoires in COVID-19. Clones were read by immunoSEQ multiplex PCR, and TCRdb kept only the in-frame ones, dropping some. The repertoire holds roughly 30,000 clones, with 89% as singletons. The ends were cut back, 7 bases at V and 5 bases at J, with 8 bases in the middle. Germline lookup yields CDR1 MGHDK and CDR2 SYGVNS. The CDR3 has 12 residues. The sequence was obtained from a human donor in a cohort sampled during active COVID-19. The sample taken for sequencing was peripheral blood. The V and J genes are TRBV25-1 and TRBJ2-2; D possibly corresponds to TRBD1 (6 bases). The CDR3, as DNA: TGTGCCAGCAAGGGGGTTACCGGGGAGCTGTTTTTT. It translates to CASKGVTGELFF.